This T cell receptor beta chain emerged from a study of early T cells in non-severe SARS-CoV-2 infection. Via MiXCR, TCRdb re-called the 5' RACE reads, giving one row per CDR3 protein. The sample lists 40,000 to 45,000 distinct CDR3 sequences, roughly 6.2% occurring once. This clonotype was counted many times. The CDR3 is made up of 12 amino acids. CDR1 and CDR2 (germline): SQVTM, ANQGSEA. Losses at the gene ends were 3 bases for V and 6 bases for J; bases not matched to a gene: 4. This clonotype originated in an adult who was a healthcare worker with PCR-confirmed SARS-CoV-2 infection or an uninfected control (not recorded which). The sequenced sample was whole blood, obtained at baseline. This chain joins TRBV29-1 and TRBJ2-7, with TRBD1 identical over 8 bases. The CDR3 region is CSVDLQGGEQYF. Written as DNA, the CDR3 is TGCAGCGTTGATCTACAGGGGGGCGAGCAGTACTTC.